A single TCR beta chain is shown here with its context. Its antigen is still unknown. One base away there is no much larger clone; base qualities are not given. This specimen belongs to a study of blood T cell repertoires in COVID-19 (dated by TCRdb to 2019 to 2021). General notes on the study: Samples from collaborators originated in the United States, Italy and Spain and spanned both the acute and convalescent phases of COVID-19. Samples came from the ongoing ImmuneRACE study (first 160 participants) plus 1,254 subjects from 6 global collaborators. Nearly every sample came with metadata listing a de-identified subject ID, COVID-19 status, age in years and sex. The dataset comprised deeply sampled blood TCRbeta repertoires from subjects exposed to, actively infected with, or recovered from COVID-19. The repertoires were released in a freely available public database meant as a resource for research on the immune response to SARS-CoV-2. Where available, HLA class I and class II types were taken from metadata supplied by the sample provider and were not determined by assay-based typing. The prospective study material was composed of cDNA or gDNA derived from T cells, B-cell-depleted T cells, or PBMCs.

Overall study outcomes, separate from this receptor: The amount of clinical and demographic metadata varied by source and participant and was provided uncurated.

Each collaborating institution followed its own protocols to collect whole blood in K2EDTA tubes. For TCRbeta analysis, collaborators shipped samples in one of three forms: frozen whole blood, isolated PBMCs, or DNA extracted from either of those sample types. TCRbeta CDR3 regions were amplified from genomic DNA by means of the immunoSEQ Assay, a bias-controlled multiplex PCR. Under the source paper's analysis protocol: The number of nucleated cells in each sample was estimated by amplification of reference gene primers within the assay. To quantify the absolute abundance of each unique TCRbeta CDR3 rearrangement, sequence reads were collapsed and filtered. For each sample, productive Simpson clonality was calculated as the square root of Simpson's diversity index across productive rearrangements. In TCRdb, the immuneACCESS table is reduced to in-frame sequences with V and J assigned. These tables do not hold every clone; where another copy was compared, an unresolved V gene accounts for under half, and the others remain unexplained. V, J and clone size are taken as reported in that table, and D and trimming were inferred from the DNA itself. The sample contains roughly 700,000 clones, 80% to 90% of them found a single time. Over 0.2% of the sample goes to the ten largest clones.

Inclusive of the bounding cysteine and phenylalanine, the CDR3 is 14 residues long. CDR3 DNA only is kept here, 42 bases in frame from base 1. CDR1 and CDR2 are read off the germline V gene as MRHNA and SNTAGT. Ends trimmed: V by 8 bases, J by 3 bases; bases unmatched to a gene: 5. The sample taken for sequencing was peripheral blood. The receptor comes from a woman under 30 with acute or convalescent COVID-19. Rearrangement joined TRBV6-4 to TRBJ2-3, and 10 junction bases match TRBD2. The CDR3 reads as follows: CASSPGLATDTQYF. The DNA is TGTGCCAGCTCCCCGGGACTAGCGACAGATACGCAGTATTTT.